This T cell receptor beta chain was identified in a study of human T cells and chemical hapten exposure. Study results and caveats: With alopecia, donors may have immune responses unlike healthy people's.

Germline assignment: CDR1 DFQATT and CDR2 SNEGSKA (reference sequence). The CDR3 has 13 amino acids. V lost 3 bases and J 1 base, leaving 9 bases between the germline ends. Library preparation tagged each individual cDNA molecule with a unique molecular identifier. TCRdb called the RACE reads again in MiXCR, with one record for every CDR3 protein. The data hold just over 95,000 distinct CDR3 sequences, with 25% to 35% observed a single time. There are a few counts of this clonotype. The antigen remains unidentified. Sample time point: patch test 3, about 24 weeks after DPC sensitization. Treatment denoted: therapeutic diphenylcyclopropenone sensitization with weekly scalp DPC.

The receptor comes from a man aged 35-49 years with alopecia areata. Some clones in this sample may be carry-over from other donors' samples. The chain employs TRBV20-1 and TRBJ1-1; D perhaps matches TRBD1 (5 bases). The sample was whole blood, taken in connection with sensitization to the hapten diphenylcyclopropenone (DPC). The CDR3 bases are TGCAGTGCTAGTGGGGCTGCGAACACTGAAGCTTTCTTT. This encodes CSASGAANTEAFF.